Sequencing of this T cell receptor (beta chain) was carried out in a study of cytomegalovirus exposure and HLA in healthy donors. Background on the study: In a later analysis, the roughly 120 validation repertoires were reported to have used the same platform as the 600 to 700 first-cohort repertoires. Whole-study results and caveats: Reported performance of the classifier showed diagnosis of cytomegalovirus status with high specificity and sensitivity. The authors enumerated around 150 TCR beta chains as linked to cytomegalovirus.

The donors were part of the validation cohort, which consisted of roughly 120 subjects and was separate from the first cohort of around 620 subjects. Using immunoSEQ multiplex PCR, the repertoire was profiled, and TCRdb retains in-frame clones only, with some absent. The table includes 210,000 or so clones, 70% to 90% detected once. CDR1 and CDR2 from the germline V gene are SGHNT and YYREEE (reference sequence). The V segment lost 3 bases and the J segment 5 bases; nucleotides outside the gene matches: 11. This CDR3 contains 15 residues. For this clone: No antigen is known for it.

V gene TRBV5-4 combines with J gene TRBJ2-7, with 7 bases identical to TRBD1. The receptor's source is a woman between 18 and 29 years old in good health and CMV-seronegative. Sequenced: PBMCs. Here the CDR3 DNA reads TGTGCCAGCAGCTCGACAGGGCTGGGGGTCCACGAGCAGTACTTC. Translation gives CASSSTGLGVHEQYF. Looking up the rest from reference TRBV5-4 and TRBJ2-7 gives the full variable domain: ETGVTQSPTHLIKTRGQQVTLRCSSQSGHNTVSWYQQALGQGPQFIFQYYREEENGRGNFPPRFSGLQFPNYSSELNVNALELDDSALYLCASSSTGLGVHEQYFGPGTRLTVT.